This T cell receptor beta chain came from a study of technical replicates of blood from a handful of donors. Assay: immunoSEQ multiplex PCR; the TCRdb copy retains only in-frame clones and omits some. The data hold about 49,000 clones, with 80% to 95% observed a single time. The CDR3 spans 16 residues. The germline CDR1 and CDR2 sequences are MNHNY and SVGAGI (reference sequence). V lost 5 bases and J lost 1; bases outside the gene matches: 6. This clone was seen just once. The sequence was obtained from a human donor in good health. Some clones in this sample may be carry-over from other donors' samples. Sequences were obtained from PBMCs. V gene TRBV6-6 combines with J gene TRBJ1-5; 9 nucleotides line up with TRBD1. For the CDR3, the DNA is TGTGCCAGCAGTCTACTGGGACAGGGAAGCAATCAGCCCCAGCATTTT. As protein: CASSLLGQGSNQPQHF.